One sample yielded the 17 T cell receptor beta chains listed below, sequenced in a study of blood T cells in healthy people across ages. A second roughly 6 to 12 cycle PCR used barcoded and J-beta primers. Via MiXCR, TCRdb re-called the 5' RACE reads, giving one row per CDR3 protein. The repertoire holds about 1.5 million distinct CDR3 sequences, with roughly two fifths as singletons. The sequenced sample consisted of blood. These receptors were obtained from a woman younger than 30 in good health.

The V gene is TRBV7-2, the J gene TRBJ2-3; the D is unclear. The CDR3 extends over 14 amino acids. The V end lost 3 bases, the J end lost 2 bases, and 9 bases lay between the germline ends. Germline-derived CDR1 and CDR2 are SGHTA and FQGNSA. CDR3 region: CASSFKGYTDTQYF. The CDR3 DNA reads TGTGCCAGCAGCTTTAAAGGATACACAGATACGCAGTATTTT.

Turning to this clonotype: Its ends do not fully match the called genes, so a read error is possible. V is TRBV5-1 and J is TRBJ1-2; TRBD1 matches 8 bases. In germline, CDR1 is SGHRS, CDR2 YFSETQ. CDR3 length: 15 amino acids. The CDR3 reads CASSGWDRSYYGCTF. The DNA for the CDR3 is TGCGCCAGCAGCGGATGGGACAGGAGCTACTATGGCTGCACCTTC.

The chain carries TRBV27 and TRBJ2-7; possible D gene TRBD2, 6 bases. V lost 7 bases to trimming and J lost 2 bases, with 12 bases between them. This CDR3 has 13 residues. Germline assignment: CDR1 MNHEY and CDR2 SMNVEV (reference sequence). The DNA for the CDR3 is TGTGCCAGCATGGAGGGCCCTACCTACGAGCAGTACTTC. Translation: CASMEGPTYEQYF.

The V and J genes are TRBV11-2 and TRBJ1-3; D is possibly TRBD1 (6 bases). The CDR3 loop spans 13 amino acids. V was trimmed by 5 bases and J by 4 bases, leaving 9 bases between them. The germline V gene encodes CDR1 SGHAT and CDR2 FQNNGV. CDR3 region: CASSIGQGNTIYF. CDR3 nucleotide sequence: TGTGCCAGCAGCATCGGACAGGGAAACACCATATATTTT.

The rearrangement joins TRBV27 to TRBJ1-5; no reliable D call. Between the trimmed V and J ends, which lost 4 bases and 6 bases, there was a span of 19 bases. Germline V gives CDR1 MNHEY, CDR2 SMNVEV (reference sequence). The CDR3 has 16 residues. The chain's CDR3 is CASSSLKEGRFQPQHF. In nucleotides, the CDR3 is TGTGCCAGCAGTTCGCTCAAGGAGGGCCGGTTTCAGCCCCAGCATTTT.

The chain couples TRBV4-1 to TRBJ2-1, with 10 bases identical to TRBD2. Germline CDR1 is MGHRA and CDR2 is YSYEKL. The ends lost 6 bases at V and 0 bases at J; junction bases unmatched: 11. The CDR3 covers 18 residues. CDR3 sequence: CASSRVLAGPSSYNEQFF. CDR3 DNA sequence: TGCGCCAGCAGTAGGGTACTAGCGGGACCGAGCTCCTACAATGAGCAGTTCTTC.

Worth noting for this clonotype: The junction shows a germline mismatch at one end, possibly a read error. The CDR3: CASSVVSVSHNEQFF. CDR3 sequence (DNA): TGTGCCAGCAGCGTAGTTAGCGTCTCCCACAATGAGCAGTTCTTC. The chain combines TRBV9 with TRBJ2-1; the D gene is possibly TRBD2 (5 bases). This CDR3 spans 15 amino acids. Germline CDR1 is SGDLS and CDR2 is YYNGEE. Variable domain in full (rest from reference TRBV9 and TRBJ2-1): DSGVTQTPKHLITATGQRVTLRCSPRSGDLSVYWYQQSLDQGLQFLIQYYNGEERAKGNILERFSAQQFPDLHSELNLSSLELGDSALYFCASSVVSVSHNEQFFGPGTRLTVL.

The gene calls are TRBV6-2 or TRBV6-3 and TRBJ2-7; 10 bases line up with TRBD1. The CDR3 loop spans 12 amino acids. Per the germline V gene, CDR1 is MNHEY and CDR2 is SVGEGT. The junction had 5 bases not matched to a gene; V was cut back by 5 bases and J by 10 bases. The CDR3: CASSGTGDFQYF. CDR3 coding DNA: TGTGCCAGCAGTGGGACAGGGGATTTTCAGTACTTC.

The J gene is TRBJ1-1, the V gene TRBV27; D is perhaps TRBD1 (5 bases). The CDR3 totals 15 residues. The germline CDR1 and CDR2 sequences are MNHEY and SMNVEV (reference sequence). V lost 5 bases, J lost 10 bases, and 23 bases lay in between. The CDR3 loop reads CASSTVGGVRSGAFF. The CDR3 bases are TGTGCCAGCAGTACGGTGGGGGGTGTCAGGTCTGGAGCTTTCTTT.

The chain employs TRBV5-1 and TRBJ1-2; possibly TRBD1 for D (5 bases). CDR3 length: 14 residues. Between the trimmed V and J ends, which lost 4 bases and 3 bases, there was a span of 13 bases. Germline CDR1 and CDR2: SGHRS and YFSETQ. The CDR3 DNA reads as TGCGCCAGCAGCATACGGGGGTCTGACTATGGCTACACCTTC. Translating gives CASSIRGSDYGYTF.

V is TRBV6-2 or TRBV6-3 and J is TRBJ2-5; D uncertain. Looked up from germline, CDR1 is MNHEY and CDR2 is SVGEGT. Trimming took 10 bases from V and 5 from J, leaving 20 bases between them. The CDR3 extends over 14 amino acids. CDR3 sequence reads: CATSSFGFQETQYF. The DNA for the CDR3 is TGTGCCACCTCAAGCTTCGGTTTTCAGGAGACCCAGTACTTC.

The rearrangement links TRBV13 to TRBJ2-1; no firm D call. CDR3 length equals 13 residues. Germline CDR1 and CDR2: PRHDT and FYEKMQ (reference sequence). V was cut by 1 base and J by 9 bases, with 10 bases left in between. The CDR3 region is CASSLVPQTEQFF. The CDR3 DNA sequence: TGTGCCAGCAGCTTAGTTCCCCAGACTGAGCAGTTCTTC.

V and J are TRBV11-2 and TRBJ1-2, with D perhaps matching TRBD1 (5 bases). The V gene lost 2 bases and the J gene lost 6 bases, with 22 bases spanning the gap. In germline, CDR1 is SGHAT, CDR2 FQNNGV. The CDR3 has 17 residues. The CDR3 DNA is TGTGCCAGCAGCTTATCCCCTCCGGCAGGGCTGGTGGATGGCTACACCTTC. This codes for CASSLSPPAGLVDGYTF.

The chain is built from TRBV20-1 and TRBJ2-3; D gene uncertain. The germline CDR1 and CDR2 sequences are DFQATT and SNEGSKA (reference sequence). Trimming cost V 6 bases and J 4 bases, with 11 bases left between them. CDR3 length equals 12 residues. Here the CDR3 reads CSAGSGPDTQYF. CDR3 DNA: TGCAGTGCCGGAAGTGGTCCAGATACGCAGTATTTT.

The sample holds many counts of this clonotype. The V gene is TRBV29-1, the J gene TRBJ1-1; D is ambiguous. The germline V and J ends were trimmed by 3 bases and 0 bases, with 8 bases remaining between them. The CDR3 runs 13 residues. Per germline, CDR1 SQVTM and CDR2 ANQGSEA. The CDR3 loop reads CSVEGRVNTEAFF. In DNA form, the CDR3 reads TGCAGCGTTGAGGGTAGGGTGAACACTGAAGCTTTCTTT.

With regard to this clonotype: Mismatch with germline at one junction end may stem from a read error. The chain uses TRBV7-2 and TRBJ2-3; D is uncertain. This CDR3 is built from 14 residues. Germline values: CDR1 SGHTA, CDR2 FQGNSA. CDR3 bases: TGTGCCTGCAGCTTAACGGCTAGCACAGATACGCAGTATTTT. This codes for CACSLTASTDTQYF.

This clonotype turned up a few times. The gene calls are TRBV20-1 and TRBJ2-5, with 7 bases that match TRBD1. The V and J ends lost 6 bases and 2 bases, in that order; junction bases with no gene match: 9. The CDR3 is 14 residues long. Per germline, CDR1 DFQATT and CDR2 SNEGSKA (reference sequence). CDR3 coding DNA: TGCAGTGCCCGGACAGGAGCTGGGCAAGAGACCCAGTACTTC. Amino acid sequence: CSARTGAGQETQYF.